A selection of T cell receptor beta chains follows, all from one sample in a study of cytomegalovirus exposure and HLA in healthy donors. Method: immunoSEQ multiplex PCR; TCRdb's copy keeps in-frame clones and lacks some. The table includes over 120,000 clones, over 75% detected once. Sequencing used PBMCs. These receptor sequences come from a man aged 45-65 years in good health and CMV-seronegative. CDR3s include the opening cysteine and the closing phenylalanine or tryptophan. A D gene is named only where the DNA matches it firmly. Clone size is shown for a subset of rows, as once, few, many or a class of expanded clone.

len	v_gene	j_gene	d_gene	abundance	CDR3nt	CDR3aa
15	TRBV27	TRBJ1-2	TRBD1	NA	TGTGCCAGCAGTCCCCTGGACAGGGGGCTCGGGGGCTACACCTTC	CASSPLDRGLGGYTF
13	TRBV29-1	TRBJ1-1	TRBD1	NA	TGCAGCGTTAACAGGGGGCCTGGCACCGAAGCTTTCTTT	CSVNRGPGTEAFF
15	TRBV6-1	TRBJ1-1	NA	NA	TGTGCCAGCAGTGAAGTGCCGGGACTTCAACCGGGGGCTTTCTTT	CASSEVPGLQPGAFF
16	TRBV6-5	TRBJ1-1	NA	NA	TGTGCCAGCAGTTACTCCCTACAGGTATTCGGCACTGAAGCTTTCTTT	CASSYSLQVFGTEAFF
17	TRBV5-6	TRBJ1-1	NA	NA	TGTGCCAGCAGCTTTCAAGTCGCAGGGGCCCAGAACACTGAAGCTTTCTTT	CASSFQVAGAQNTEAFF
13	TRBV18	TRBJ1-2	NA	NA	TGTGCCAGCTCGCCGGACACCGGCTATGGCTACACCTTC	CASSPDTGYGYTF
16	TRBV6-6	TRBJ1-2	NA	NA	TGTGCCAGCAGTTACGGTTCCACGAGGACAGAAGTGGGGAACACCTTC	CASSYGSTRTEVGNTF
15	TRBV7-8	TRBJ2-7	NA	NA	TGTGCCAGCAGCTTAGGACCTCGATCGGGGTACGAGCAGTACTTC	CASSLGPRSGYEQYF
16	TRBV7-3	TRBJ2-3	TRBD2	NA	TGTGCCAGCAGCCCAAAACTAGCGAGACTCACAGATACGCAGTATTTT	CASSPKLARLTDTQYF
14	TRBV5-1	TRBJ2-4	NA	NA	TGCGCCAGCAGATTACAGGGAGTGGGTAACATTCAGTACTTC	CASRLQGVGNIQYF
16	TRBV13	TRBJ1-4	NA	NA	TGTGCCAGCAGCTTAGGCCAACCAGGGATGAATGAAAAACTGTTTTTT	CASSLGQPGMNEKLFF
14	TRBV27	TRBJ2-3	NA	NA	TGTGCCAGCAGTTTACGGACTAGCACAGATACGCAGTATTTT	CASSLRTSTDTQYF
15	TRBV9	TRBJ1-1	NA	NA	TGTGCCAGCAGCCCCCTTTCCAGCGGGAACACTGGAGCTTTCTTT	CASSPLSSGNTGAFF
15	TRBV15	TRBJ1-5	NA	NA	TGTGCCACCAGCATTGGACGGGATAGCAATCAGCCCCAGCATTTT	CATSIGRDSNQPQHF
15	TRBV5-1	TRBJ1-1	TRBD1	NA	TGCGCCAGCAGGGGGACAGGGGGCAGGTACACTGAAGCTTTCTTT	CASRGTGGRYTEAFF
17	TRBV27	TRBJ1-5	TRBD1	NA	TGTGCCAGCAGTCAGATCACAGGGGGCGTTAGCAATCAGCCCCAGCATTTT	CASSQITGGVSNQPQHF
13	TRBV27	TRBJ1-5	NA	once	TGTGCCAGCAGTTTCCAGGGGAGTCAGCCCCAGCATTTT	CASSFQGSQPQHF
13	TRBV19	TRBJ2-7	NA	NA	TGTGCCAGTAGTATGGGCCGAACCTACGAGCAGTACTTC	CASSMGRTYEQYF
21	TRBV21-1	TRBJ2-2	NA	NA	TGTGCCAGCAGCCGCGACAGGCGCGAAATAGGGGAGGGCCGTGACACCGGGGAGCTGTTTTTT	CASSRDRREIGEGRDTGELFF
16	TRBV15	TRBJ1-1	TRBD1	NA	TGTGCCACCAGCAAGGACAGGGCGGGGATGAACACTGAAGCTTTCTTT	CATSKDRAGMNTEAFF
14	TRBV9	TRBJ1-5	TRBD1	NA	TGTGCCAGCAGCGTAGGACAGGGAGATTTTTACCAGCATTTT	CASSVGQGDFYQHF
14	TRBV25-1	TRBJ2-7	NA	NA	TGTGCCAGCAGTGACCCGACAGGCCGCTACGAGCAGTACTTC	CASSDPTGRYEQYF
12	TRBV18	TRBJ2-1	NA	NA	TGTGCCAGCTCACACTACCAGAATGAGCAGTTCTTC	CASSHYQNEQFF
14	TRBV28	TRBJ1-4	NA	NA	TGTGCCAGCAGACCGACTGAAACTAATGAAAAACTGTTTTTT	CASRPTETNEKLFF
15	TRBV6-1	TRBJ2-1	TRBD2	NA	TGTGCCGCCAGGACTAGCGGGGGAGAATACAATGAGCAGTTCTTC	CAARTSGGEYNEQFF
16	TRBV5-4	TRBJ2-3	NA	few	TGTGCCAGCAGCTTATTTATAGGATCCTCAGGAGATACGCAGTATTTT	CASSLFIGSSGDTQYF
14	TRBV5-4	TRBJ1-5	NA	NA	TGTGCCAGCAGCTTGGGGGGGGGAAGTCAGCCCCAGCATTTT	CASSLGGGSQPQHF
15	TRBV5-1	TRBJ2-5	NA	few	TGCGCCAGCAGCTTGGCCGGGGCAGGGGATGAGACCCAGTACTTC	CASSLAGAGDETQYF
13	TRBV6-5	TRBJ2-7	TRBD2	NA	TGTGCCAGCAGCCCTAGCGGGGGGCGTGAGCAGTACTTC	CASSPSGGREQYF
16	TRBV7-7	TRBJ1-4	TRBD1	NA	TGTGCCAGCAGCGAGCAACCGGGACAGGGGCGAGAAAAACTGTTTTTT	CASSEQPGQGREKLFF
13	TRBV14	TRBJ1-5	TRBD1	NA	TGTGCCAGCAGCCAACTCATGACAGGGCCACAGCATTTT	CASSQLMTGPQHF
15	TRBV5-4	TRBJ1-2	TRBD1	NA	TGTGCCAGCAGCTTCCAGACAGGGGACCTAGGTGGCTACACCTTC	CASSFQTGDLGGYTF
18	TRBV13	TRBJ1-3	NA	NA	TGTGCCAGCAGCTTCTTCTTGGAGGGCCCCTCCTCTGGAAACACCATATATTTT	CASSFFLEGPSSGNTIYF
16	TRBV11-3	TRBJ2-5	TRBD1	NA	TGTGCCAGCAGCTCCTCCCGGACAGGGGTGATCGAGACCCAGTACTTC	CASSSSRTGVIETQYF
12	TRBV2	TRBJ2-7	TRBD2	NA	TGTGCCACGAGGACTAGATCCTCCGAGCAGTACTTC	CATRTRSSEQYF
17	TRBV5-6	TRBJ2-7	TRBD1	NA	TGTGCCAGCAGCCCCATTATCGGGGACAGGGTGTTCGGCGAGCAGTACTTC	CASSPIIGDRVFGEQYF
16	TRBV28	TRBJ2-6	TRBD1	NA	TGTGCCAGCAGTAGACAGGGGGGGCCTGGGGCCAACGTCCTGACTTTC	CASSRQGGPGANVLTF
13	TRBV9	TRBJ1-2	NA	once	TGTGCCAGCAGCGCCAGGGGAGACTATGGCTACACCTTC	CASSARGDYGYTF
15	TRBV5-1	TRBJ1-6	NA	NA	TGCGCCAGCAGCTTGGCCTCAGGGGATAATTCACCCCTCCACTTT	CASSLASGDNSPLHF
15	TRBV11-2	TRBJ2-7	NA	NA	TGTGCCAGCAGCCCCCACTTGCGGGGCTACTACGAGCAGTACTTC	CASSPHLRGYYEQYF
16	TRBV7-2	TRBJ2-5	TRBD2	NA	TGTGCCAGCAGCTTAAACCCCCCTAGCGGGGGAGAGACCCAGTACTTC	CASSLNPPSGGETQYF
15	TRBV5-4	TRBJ1-4	TRBD1	few	TGTGCCAGCAGCCCTGGGGACAGGGAACGCGAAAAACTGTTTTTT	CASSPGDREREKLFF
14	TRBV14	TRBJ1-4	NA	NA	TGTGCCAGCAGCCCGGGGTTAACTTTGGAAAAACTGTTTTTT	CASSPGLTLEKLFF
15	TRBV6-1	TRBJ2-2	NA	NA	TGTGCCAGCAGTGCTTTCGCGGGGAACACCGGGGAGCTGTTTTTT	CASSAFAGNTGELFF
16	TRBV6-5	TRBJ2-6	NA	NA	TGTGCCAGCAGTTACTTTCGGACAGATGGGGCCAACGTCCTGACTTTC	CASSYFRTDGANVLTF
13	TRBV10-3	TRBJ1-1	TRBD1	NA	TGTGCCATCACCGGTGACAGGGCCACTGAAGCTTTCTTT	CAITGDRATEAFF
13	TRBV5-5	TRBJ2-5	NA	NA	TGTGCCAGCACCCAGGCCAAGCAAGAGACCCAGTACTTC	CASTQAKQETQYF
14	TRBV6-4	TRBJ2-3	NA	NA	TGTGCCACCAAGCTGCGACAGGGCACAGATACGCAGTATTTT	CATKLRQGTDTQYF
15	TRBV30	TRBJ2-7	NA	once	TGTGCCTGGAGTGTACGAGGGGGTGTCGCCTACGAGCAGTACTTC	CAWSVRGGVAYEQYF
16	TRBV27	TRBJ2-7	TRBD1	NA	TGTGCCAGCAGACCCGGGACAGGGATAAGCTCCTACGAGCAGTACTTC	CASRPGTGISSYEQYF